The TCR beta chain under discussion was sequenced for a study of CD8 T cells in Susac syndrome. With 2 bases clipped from V and 2 bases from J, the junction kept 8 bases outside the gene matches. Germline V gene sequence: CDR1 LGHNA, CDR2 YNFKEQ. The CDR3 consists of 16 residues. Points from the study as a whole: Regarding the TCR sequencing and HLA analysis, the study admitted that a relatively small number of individuals were involved.

Reverse transcription of roughly 0.5 to 1 ug RNA was carried out with random hexamers. The CDR3 of TCR beta was amplified by immunoSEQ multiplex PCR across 54 Vbeta and 13 Jbeta. TCRdb reanalysed the immunoSEQ multiplex PCR reads using MiXCR and keeps one entry per CDR3 protein. This sample yields fewer than 350,000 distinct CDR3 sequences, of which approximately 85% are seen a single time; about 0.22% belongs to the top ten. Sequencing targeted TCR beta in blood CD8+ and CD4+ T cells. Negative isolation was used for CD8+ and CD4+ T cells, and FACS enrichment was applied to TEMRA cells. This clonotype has only a few counts. The antigen is unknown.

The clonotype comes from a human donor with multiple sclerosis. The J gene is TRBJ2-7, the V gene TRBV4-2; TRBD2 matches at 8 bases. The sequencing input was CD8+ T cells from PBMCs. The CDR3 spells CASSQTAGEVPYEQYF. In nucleotides, the CDR3 is TGTGCCAGCAGCCAAACAGCGGGAGAAGTCCCCTACGAGCAGTACTTC.